The TCR beta chain described here comes from a study of cytomegalovirus exposure and HLA in healthy donors. Study results and limitations: Sequencing depth across donors, presence/absence analyses assumed, was roughly uniform. In a later analysis, TCR association rates varied by HLA locus: DRB1 most, HLA-C fewest. TCR beta V- and J-gene trimming was later associated with a missense DCLRE1C variant.

The CDR3 loop spans 13 amino acids. V was trimmed by 8 bases and J by 8 bases, leaving 16 bases between them. The germline gives CDR1 LGHNA, CDR2 YSLEER. As for this clone: No antigen is known for it.

60 Vbeta and 13 Jbeta primers were used in PCR. TCRdb's copy holds only in-frame clones and misses some; the assay was immunoSEQ multiplex PCR. The sample records about 140,000 clones, roughly 73% being singletons. The gene calls are TRBV4-3 and TRBJ1-3; D gene uncertain. The sequence was obtained from a man aged 35-49 years in good health and CMV-seronegative. Source material: PBMCs. CDR3 bases: TGCGCCAGCCGAAACGGGGTACTCGACACCATATATTTT. Residues: CASRNGVLDTIYF.